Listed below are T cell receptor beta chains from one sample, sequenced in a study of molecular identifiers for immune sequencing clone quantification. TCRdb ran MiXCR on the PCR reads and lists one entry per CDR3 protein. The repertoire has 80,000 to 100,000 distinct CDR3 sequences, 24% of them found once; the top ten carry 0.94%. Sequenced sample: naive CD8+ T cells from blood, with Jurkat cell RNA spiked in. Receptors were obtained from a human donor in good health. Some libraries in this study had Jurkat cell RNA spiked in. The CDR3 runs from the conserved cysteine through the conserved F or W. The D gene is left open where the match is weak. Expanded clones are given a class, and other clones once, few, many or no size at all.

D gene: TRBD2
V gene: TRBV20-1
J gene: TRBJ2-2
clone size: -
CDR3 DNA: TGCAGTGCTAGTCCTAGCGGGAGTCCCGGGGAGCTGTTTTTT
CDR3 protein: CSASPSGSPGELFF

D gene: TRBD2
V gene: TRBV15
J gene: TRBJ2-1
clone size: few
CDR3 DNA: TGTGCCGCCAGCGGACCGATGGATAGACTAGCGGGAGTTGATGAGCAGTTCTTC
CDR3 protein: CAASGPMDRLAGVDEQFF

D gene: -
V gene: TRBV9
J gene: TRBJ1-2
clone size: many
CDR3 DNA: TGTGCCAGCAGCGTAGAGGGAGATCCTTCCTATGGCTACACCTTC
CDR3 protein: CASSVEGDPSYGYTF

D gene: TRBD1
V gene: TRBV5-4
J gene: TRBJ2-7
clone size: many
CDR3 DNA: TGTGCCAGCAGCTCCGACAGGGGGATCAGCGAGCAGTACTTC
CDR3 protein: CASSSDRGISEQYF

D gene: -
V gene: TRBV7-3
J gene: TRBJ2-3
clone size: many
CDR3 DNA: TGTGCCAGCAGCTTAGACAGGAGCACAGATACGCAGTATTTT
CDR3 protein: CASSLDRSTDTQYF

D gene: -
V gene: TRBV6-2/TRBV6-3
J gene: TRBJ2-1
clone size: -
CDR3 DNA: TGTGCCAGCAGAAGAATCAATGAGCAGTTCTTC
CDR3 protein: CASRRINEQFF

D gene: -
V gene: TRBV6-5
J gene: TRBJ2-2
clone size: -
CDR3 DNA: TGTGCCAGCAGCCCTCCACAGCGGACGAACACCGGGGAGCTGTTTTTT
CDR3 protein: CASSPPQRTNTGELFF

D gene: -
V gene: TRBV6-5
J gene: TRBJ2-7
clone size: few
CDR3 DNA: TGTGCCAGCAGTGAGTGGGGGACTTCCGACTACGAGCAGTACTTC
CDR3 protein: CASSEWGTSDYEQYF

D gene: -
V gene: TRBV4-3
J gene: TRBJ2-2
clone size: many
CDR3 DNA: TGCGCCAGCAGCCAAGATCCCTCCTCGTCAGCCGGGGAGCTGTTTTTT
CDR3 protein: CASSQDPSSSAGELFF

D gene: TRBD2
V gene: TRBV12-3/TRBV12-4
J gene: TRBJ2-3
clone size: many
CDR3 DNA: TGTGCCAGCAGCAGCCGGGACTACACCCTCTCCGATACGCAGTATTTT
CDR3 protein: CASSSRDYTLSDTQYF

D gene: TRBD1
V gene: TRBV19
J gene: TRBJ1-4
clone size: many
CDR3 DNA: TGTGCCAGTAGTTGGGGACAGGGTCCCGAAAAACTGTTTTTT
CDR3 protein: CASSWGQGPEKLFF

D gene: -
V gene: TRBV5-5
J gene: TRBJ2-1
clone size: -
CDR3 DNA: TGTGCCGGCGGCTTGGTTGGCCGGGTTGGGTACGATGAGCAGTTCTTC
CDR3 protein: CAGGLVGRVGYDEQFF

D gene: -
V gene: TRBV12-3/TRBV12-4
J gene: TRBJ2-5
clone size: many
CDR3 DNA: TGTGCCAGCCTCCAAACCGGGGCAGTACAAGAGACCCAGTACTTC
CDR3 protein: CASLQTGAVQETQYF

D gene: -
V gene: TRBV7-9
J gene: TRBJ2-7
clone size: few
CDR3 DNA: TGTGCCAGCAGCTTCTCCGGGCCTACCGGCGAGCAGTACTTC
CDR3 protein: CASSFSGPTGEQYF

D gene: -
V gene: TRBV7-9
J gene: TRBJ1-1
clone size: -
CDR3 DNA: TGTGCCAGCAGCTTAGGGGATCTGGGGCAGCCCGTTGAAGCTTTCTTT
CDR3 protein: CASSLGDLGQPVEAFF

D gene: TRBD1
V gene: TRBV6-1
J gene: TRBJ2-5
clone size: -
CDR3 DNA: TGTGCCAGCAGTGAATGGACAGGGTGGGAAGAGACCCAGTACTTC
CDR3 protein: CASSEWTGWEETQYF

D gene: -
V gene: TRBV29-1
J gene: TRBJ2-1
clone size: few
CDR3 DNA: TGCAGCGGGAGGGATTCCTACAATGAGCAGTTCTTC
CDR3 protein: CSGRDSYNEQFF

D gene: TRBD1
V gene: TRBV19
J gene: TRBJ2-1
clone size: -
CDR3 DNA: TGTGCCACAAATGATGGGGACAGGACCCCCTACAATGAGCAGTTCTTC
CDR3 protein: CATNDGDRTPYNEQFF

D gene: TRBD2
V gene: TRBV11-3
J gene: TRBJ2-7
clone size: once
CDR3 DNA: TGTGCCAGCAGCCCGCGACTAGCGGGAGGGAGTGAGCAGTACTTC
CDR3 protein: CASSPRLAGGSEQYF

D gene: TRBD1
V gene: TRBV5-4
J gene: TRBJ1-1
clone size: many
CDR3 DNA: TGTGCCAGCAGCCTGACGACAGGGGGCACTGAAGCTTTCTTT
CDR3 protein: CASSLTTGGTEAFF

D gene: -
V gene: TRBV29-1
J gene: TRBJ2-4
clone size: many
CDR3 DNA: TGCAGCGTTTTTTCGACCGGAAACATTCAGTACTTC
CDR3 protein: CSVFSTGNIQYF

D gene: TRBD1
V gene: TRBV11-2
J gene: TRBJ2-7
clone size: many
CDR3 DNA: TGTGCCAGCAGCCAAGGGACAGGGTACGAGCAGTACTTC
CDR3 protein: CASSQGTGYEQYF

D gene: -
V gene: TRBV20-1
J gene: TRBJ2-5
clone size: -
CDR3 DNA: TGCAGTGCTAGCCCTTCCGTCCCATTCGCAGAGACCCAGTACTTC
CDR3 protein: CSASPSVPFAETQYF

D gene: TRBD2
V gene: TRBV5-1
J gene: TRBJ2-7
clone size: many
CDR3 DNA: TGCGCCAGCAGCCTGGAGGCTAGCGGGAGCTCCTACGAGCAGTACTTC
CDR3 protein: CASSLEASGSSYEQYF

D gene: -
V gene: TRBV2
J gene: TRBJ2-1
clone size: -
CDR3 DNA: TGTGCCAGCAGTGAAGCTTACAATGAGCAGTTCTTC
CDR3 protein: CASSEAYNEQFF

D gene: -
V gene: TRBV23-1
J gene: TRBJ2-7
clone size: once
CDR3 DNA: TGCGCCAGCAGTCAACCACTGAACTTAGGGCCGACGGGCTACGAGCAGTACTTC
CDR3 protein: CASSQPLNLGPTGYEQYF

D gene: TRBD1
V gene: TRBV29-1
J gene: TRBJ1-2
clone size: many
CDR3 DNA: TGCAGCGTTGATCTTCCGGACAGGGGAAGCTATGGCTACACCTTC
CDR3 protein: CSVDLPDRGSYGYTF

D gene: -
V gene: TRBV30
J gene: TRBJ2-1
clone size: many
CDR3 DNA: TGTGCCTGGAGTGTAAGCTACGACAATGAGCAGTTCTTC
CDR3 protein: CAWSVSYDNEQFF

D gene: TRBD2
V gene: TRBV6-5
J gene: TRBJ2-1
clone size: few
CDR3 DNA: TGTGCCAGTGGACTAGCGAATTACAATGAGCAGTTCTTC
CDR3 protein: CASGLANYNEQFF

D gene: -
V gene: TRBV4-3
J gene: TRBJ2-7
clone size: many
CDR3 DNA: TGCGCCAGCAGCCAAGGGCGCAGGGGCTCCTACGAGCAGTACTTC
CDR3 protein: CASSQGRRGSYEQYF

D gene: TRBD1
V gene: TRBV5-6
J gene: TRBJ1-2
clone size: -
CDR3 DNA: TGTGCCAGCACCAACCCCCCAACAGGGGGCGATGGCTACACCTTC
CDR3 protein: CASTNPPTGGDGYTF

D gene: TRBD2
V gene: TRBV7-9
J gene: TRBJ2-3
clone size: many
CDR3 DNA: TGTGCCAGCAGCTTAGCCGGGACTAGTGGATGGGAGAACACAGATACGCAGTATTTT
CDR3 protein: CASSLAGTSGWENTDTQYF

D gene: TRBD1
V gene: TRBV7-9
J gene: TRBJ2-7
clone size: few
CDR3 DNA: TGTGCCAGCAGCTCGCCGGGACAGGGGCCCTACGAGCAGTACTTC
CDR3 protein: CASSSPGQGPYEQYF

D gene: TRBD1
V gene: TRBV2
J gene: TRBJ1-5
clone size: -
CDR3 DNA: TGTGCCAGCAGTGAAGGGCCGGGACAGGGGTATCAGCCCCAGCATTTT
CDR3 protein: CASSEGPGQGYQPQHF

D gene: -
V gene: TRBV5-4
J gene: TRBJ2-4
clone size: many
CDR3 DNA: TGTGCCAGCAGCTTTCGGGATGCAGCCAAAAACATTCAGTACTTC
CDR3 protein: CASSFRDAAKNIQYF

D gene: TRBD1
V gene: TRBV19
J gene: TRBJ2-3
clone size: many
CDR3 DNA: TGTGCCAGTAGTCCTGGGGACAGGGGTCCCACAGATACGCAGTATTTT
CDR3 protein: CASSPGDRGPTDTQYF

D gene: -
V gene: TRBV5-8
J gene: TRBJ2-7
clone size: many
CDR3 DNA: TGTGCCAGCAGCGGACTGGGACAACTTTACGAGCAGTACTTC
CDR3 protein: CASSGLGQLYEQYF

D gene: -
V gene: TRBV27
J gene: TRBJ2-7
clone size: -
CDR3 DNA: TGTGCCAGCAGTTTAAGTTTCCCCGGGGCCTACGAGCAGTACTTC
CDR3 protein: CASSLSFPGAYEQYF

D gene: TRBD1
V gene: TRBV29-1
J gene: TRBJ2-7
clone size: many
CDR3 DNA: TGCAGCGTAACCGGGACAGGTTATCCGTACGAGCAGTACTTC
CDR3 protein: CSVTGTGYPYEQYF

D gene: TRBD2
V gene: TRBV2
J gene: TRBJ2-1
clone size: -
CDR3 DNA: TGTGCCATAAAGGACAGCTTCGGGACTAGTCCGTTCCACAATGAGCAGTTCTTC
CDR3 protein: CAIKDSFGTSPFHNEQFF

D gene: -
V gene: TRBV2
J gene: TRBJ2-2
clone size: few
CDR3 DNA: TGTGCCAGCAGTGAATTCTCAGAAAATTTGGGCGGGGAGCTGTTTTTT
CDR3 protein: CASSEFSENLGGELFF